Below, one T cell receptor (beta chain) is given with its context. What this receptor recognizes is not known. The sample holds no much larger clone one base away, and base qualities are not on file. These data belong to a study of vaccination and CD4 T cells after COVID-19 (dated by TCRdb to between 2022 and 2023). About the full investigation: Convalescent patients had a positive SARS-CoV-2 result on nasal swab PCR, and of these patients, several had mild disease and one had severe disease. Two doses of either the Pfizer-BioNTech BNT162b2 vaccine (n=8) or the Moderna mRNA-1273 vaccine (n=2) were administered to participants. Post-COVID blood samples from convalescent patients were collected a median of around 100 days after diagnosis, with a range of roughly 30 to 170 days. The time from the second vaccine dose to post-vaccine blood sampling had a median of approximately 72 days and ranged from about 14 to 241 days. In the convalescent cohort there were six males and four females, among whom were two Hispanic individuals, seven Caucasians, two Asians and one multiracial person. In roughly eleven COVID-19 convalescent patients and 4 infection-naive healthy vaccine recipients, the spike-specific CD4+ TCR repertoire before mRNA vaccination was compared with the repertoire after mRNA vaccination.

The library relied on PCR. Sequencing was carried out with an Illumina iSeq 100. On the authors' methods: Non-productive sequences were filtered out, and CDR3s that did not start with C, did not end with F or W, or were shorter than 7 amino acids were discarded. Using R version 3.6.1, CDR3 homology was evaluated through Levenshtein distances (stringdist) along with unrooted phylogenetic trees (ape). TCRdb reprocessing: public reads trimmed at Q25 with fastp, clones called with MiXCR, in-frame beta chains kept. Each record represents a unique CDR3 protein, reported with the most common genes and DNA among its rows. The V and J calls and clone size are TCRdb's, not the authors'. This sample holds some 20,000 distinct CDR3 sequences; around 50% were observed only once. The ten largest account for 1.1% of the sample. What the authors observed across the whole study: In convalescent patients, a median 86.3% of post-vaccine SARS-CoV-2-reactive clones were detected only after vaccination, suggesting vaccine-specific priming. In convalescent patients, nearly all vaccine-specific clones (304 of 307) were found to be mono-reactive for SARS-CoV-2 spike rather than cross-reactive with common cold coronaviruses. Relatively few convalescent patients were included in the study, and early timepoints after natural infection were not analyzed. The median number of SARS-CoV-2-reactive clonotypes rose from 20 to 25 after infection to 38 after vaccination, but the change was not significant.

The germline V gene gives CDR1 as SGHAT and CDR2 as FQNNGV. The trim is 4 bases for V and 8 bases for J, with a gap of 11 bases between the germline ends. The CDR3 covers 12 residues, taking in both the cysteine and the phenylalanine. Only the CDR3 portion is preserved as DNA: 36 bases, with reading frame beginning at the first base. The convalescent patients' positive SARS-CoV-2 PCR tests were from March to December 2020, which was before the Alpha, Beta and Delta variants emerged in the United States. PBMCs were separated from whole blood using Ficoll-Paque Plus gradient centrifugation and then either used fresh or cryopreserved at -140C.

The sample in question was CD4+ T cells from blood, obtained before SARS-CoV-2 vaccination. The clonotype originates from a human donor who had recovered from COVID-19. The chain was built from TRBV11-2 and TRBJ1-1; no confident D gene assignment can be made. The CDR3 region: CASSSGLLEAFF. Read as DNA, the sequence is TGTGCCAGCAGCTCCGGCCTCCTCGAAGCTTTCTTT.